This T cell receptor (beta chain) was sequenced in a study of regulatory T cells in long-lasting Graves disease. Study-level points and caveats: Persistent disease samples used TRBV28, TRBJ1-2 and TRBJ2-5 preferentially.

HTBI primers from iRepertoire and Arm-PCR of CDR3 regions yielded the TCR beta libraries. TCRdb reprocessed the multiplex PCR reads with MiXCR, giving one entry per CDR3 protein. The table lists 400,000 or so distinct CDR3 sequences, around 24% of them singletons. In this sample, this clonotype turned up many times. Its cognate antigen is unknown. Trimming took 6 bases from V and 9 from J; bases not matched to a gene: 8. This CDR3 comprises 14 residues. As to time point: persistent/refractory GD, antithyroid drugs over 5 years with positive TRAb. There was RNA extracted from PBMCs, and the TCR library was made from it.

The chain recombines TRBV12-3 or TRBV12-4 with TRBJ1-6, with 7 bases fitting TRBD1. This specimen consisted of peripheral blood mononuclear cells (PBMCs), obtained when the disease was refractory, from a patient treated with antithyroid drugs. The sequence derives from a female donor with Graves disease. CDR3 sequence reads: CASSLQGRRSPLHF. CDR3 sequence (DNA): TGTGCCAGCAGCCTACAGGGGCGACGTTCACCCCTCCACTTT.